This entry lists 14 T cell receptor beta chains sequenced from one sample in a study of ipilimumab plus nivolumab after autologous stem cell transplantation. Measured with immunoSEQ multiplex PCR; TCRdb has only the in-frame clones, and not every one. The sample holds about 12,000 clones, about three quarters seen once. Sequencing used PBMCs, obtained in a trial of ipilimumab plus nivolumab as post-transplant consolidation. The receptors were gathered from a male donor with diffuse large B-cell lymphoma.

J is TRBJ2-1 and V is TRBV7-8, with D perhaps TRBD2 (5 bases). The CDR3 runs 15 residues. Between the trimmed V and J ends, which lost 5 bases and 5 bases, there was a span of 16 bases. CDR1 and CDR2 (germline): SGHVS, FQNEAQ. The CDR3 region is CASSPMRLKNNEQFF. CDR3 in DNA: TGTGCCAGCAGCCCGATGAGACTAAAGAACAATGAGCAGTTCTTC.

J is TRBJ2-7 and V is TRBV5-6; D unclear. CDR1 and CDR2 (germline): SGHDT, YYEEEE. This CDR3 region has 14 residues. Trimming stripped 1 base from V and 0 bases from J, with 8 bases between. The CDR3 is CASSLLSASYEQYF. The CDR3 DNA sequence: TGTGCCAGCAGCTTGCTGTCGGCCTCCTACGAGCAGTACTTC.

This chain joins TRBV19 and TRBJ2-5; 7 bases are shared with TRBD2. CDR3 length equals 14 residues. Germline values: CDR1 LNHDA, CDR2 SQIVND (reference sequence). V lost 1 base to trimming and J lost 5 bases; unmatched junction nucleotides: 4. CDR3 sequence: CASSIGGGLETQYF. In nucleotides, the CDR3 is TGTGCCAGTAGTATAGGGGGGGGTCTGGAGACCCAGTACTTC.

The CDR3 region is CASSLSSLGREQYF. DNA of the CDR3: TGTGCCAGCAGTTTATCCTCCCTTGGGCGCGAGCAGTACTTC. The genes are TRBV28 and TRBJ2-7; D unclear. V dropped 1 base and J dropped 6 bases, with 13 bases sitting between them. The CDR3 length is 14 residues. Looked up from germline, CDR1 is MDHEN and CDR2 is SYDVKM.

This chain connects TRBV6-6 to TRBJ1-5; perhaps TRBD1 as D (6 bases). In germline, CDR1 is MNHNY, CDR2 SVGAGI (reference sequence). The CDR3 runs 13 residues. Trimming shortened V by 5 bases and J by 5 bases, and 10 bases separated the two germline ends. In DNA form, the CDR3 reads TGTGCCAGCAGTCATAGACAGGATCAGCCCCAGCATTTT. This encodes CASSHRQDQPQHF.

With respect to this clone: This sequence is one base from a far larger clone and is likely a read error. This sample also contains other DNA sequences that code for the same CDR3. The V and J genes are TRBV7-2 and TRBJ2-7, with D hard to call. There are 12 residues in the CDR3. Trimming shortened V by 1 base and J by 2 bases, and 3 bases separated the two germline ends. Looked up from germline, CDR1 is SGHTA and CDR2 is FQGNSA. CDR3 in amino acids: CASSLEAYEQYF. The CDR3 nucleotides read TGTGCCAGCAGCTTAGAAGCCTACGAGCAGTACTTC.

The rearrangement links TRBV2 to TRBJ2-5; no definite D call. The CDR3 is made up of 10 amino acids. The V end lost 4 bases, the J end lost 11 bases, and 8 bases lay between the germline ends. Germline V gene data show CDR1 as SNHLY and CDR2 as FYNNEI. In DNA form, the CDR3 reads TGTGCCAGCAGTGGGCTACGTCAGTACTTC. Translated, it gives CASSGLRQYF. Supplemented by reference TRBV2 and TRBJ2-5, the full variable domain reads EPEVTQTPSHQVTQMGQEVILRCVPISNHLYFYWYRQILGQKVEFLVSFYNNEISEKSEIFDDQFSVERPDGSNFTLKIRSTKLEDSAMYFCASSGLRQYFGPGTRLLVL.

By frequency in the sample, this clone is medium-sized (0.01 to 0.1%). The chain has TRBV4-1 and TRBJ2-4, with TRBD1 matching 7 bases. Germline trimming cut 0 bases from V and 3 bases from J; bases unmatched to any gene: 5. Per germline, CDR1 MGHRA and CDR2 YSYEKL. The CDR3 sequence is 16 residues long. This CDR3 reads CASSQEDSGGKNIQYF. As DNA, the CDR3 is TGCGCCAGCAGCCAAGAGGATTCAGGGGGCAAAAACATTCAGTACTTC.

The rearrangement uses TRBV7-3 and TRBJ2-3, with D possibly being TRBD2 (5 bases). The CDR3 spans 15 residues. V was pared by 5 bases and J by 3 bases, with 15 bases between. Germline CDR1 SGHTA, CDR2 FQGTGA. CDR3 DNA: TGTGCCAGCAGCAAGGACCACCGGGAAACAGATACGCAGTATTTT. It codes for CASSKDHRETDTQYF.

V gene TRBV6-1 combines with J gene TRBJ1-5; D is unclear. Germline assignment: CDR1 MNHNS and CDR2 SASEGT. The CDR3 loop spans 13 amino acids. V was shortened by 2 bases and J by 6 bases, with 8 bases between the two germline ends. CDR3 in DNA: TGTGCCAGCAGTGAAACCTTGGGTCAGCCCCAGCATTTT. As protein: CASSETLGQPQHF.

There are a few counts of this clone. The chain joins TRBV30 to TRBJ1-1; D perhaps matches TRBD1 (5 bases). Germline CDR1 is GTSNPN and CDR2 is SVGIG (reference sequence). The CDR3 has 13 residues. V dropped 4 bases and J dropped 0 bases, with 9 bases sitting between them. The CDR3 DNA sequence: TGTGCCTGGACTTCAGGGATGAACACTGAAGCTTTCTTT. Translated: CAWTSGMNTEAFF.

The chain recombines TRBV9 with TRBJ2-5, with TRBD2 as a possible D gene (6 bases). This CDR3 is built from 18 residues. CDR1 and CDR2 from the germline V gene are SGDLS and YYNGEE. Trimming cost V 1 base and J 0 bases, with 19 bases left between them. CDR3 DNA: TGTGCCAGCAGCGTATCCTTCCAGGGAGGACCCTACCAAGAGACCCAGTACTTC. Protein: CASSVSFQGGPYQETQYF.

This clone was observed a single time. The CDR3 sequence: CASRVGQGYNSPLHF. The CDR3 coding sequence is TGTGCCAGCAGGGTAGGACAGGGCTATAATTCACCCCTCCACTTT. J is TRBJ1-6 and V is TRBV28, with 8 nucleotides matching TRBD1. V shed 6 bases and J 3 bases; nucleotides not matched to a gene: 4. This CDR3 has 15 residues. CDR1 MDHEN and CDR2 SYDVKM come from the germline V gene.

This clone was seen only a few times. The chain carries TRBV11-2 and TRBJ1-6; a possible D gene is TRBD1 (6 bases). This CDR3 region has 13 residues. CDR1 is SGHAT, CDR2 FQNNGV, per germline. Trimming removed 0 bases from V and 13 bases from J, with 10 bases in between. DNA for the CDR3: TGTGCCAGCAGCTTAGACAGGGGACTGCCCCTCCACTTT. Translating it yields CASSLDRGLPLHF.